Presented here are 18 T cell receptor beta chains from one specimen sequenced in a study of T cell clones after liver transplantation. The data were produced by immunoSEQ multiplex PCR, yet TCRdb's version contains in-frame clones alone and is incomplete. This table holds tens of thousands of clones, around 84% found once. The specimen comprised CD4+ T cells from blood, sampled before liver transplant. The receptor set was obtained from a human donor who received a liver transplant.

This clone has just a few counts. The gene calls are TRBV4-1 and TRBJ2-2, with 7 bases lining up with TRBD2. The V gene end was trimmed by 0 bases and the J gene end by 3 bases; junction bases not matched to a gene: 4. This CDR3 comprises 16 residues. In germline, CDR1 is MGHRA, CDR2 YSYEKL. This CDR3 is CASSQDGLEYTGELFF. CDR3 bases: TGCGCCAGCAGCCAAGATGGACTAGAATACACCGGGGAGCTGTTTTTT.

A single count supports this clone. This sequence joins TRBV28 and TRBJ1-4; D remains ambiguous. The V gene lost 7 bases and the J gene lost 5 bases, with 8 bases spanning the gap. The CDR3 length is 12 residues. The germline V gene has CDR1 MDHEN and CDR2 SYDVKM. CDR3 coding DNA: TGTGCCAGCATGTTTGCGAATGAAAAACTGTTTTTT. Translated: CASMFANEKLFF.

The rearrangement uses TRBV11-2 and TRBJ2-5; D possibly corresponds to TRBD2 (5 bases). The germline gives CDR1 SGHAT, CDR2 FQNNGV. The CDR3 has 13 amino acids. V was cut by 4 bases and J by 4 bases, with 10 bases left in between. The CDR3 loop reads CASSSFRGETQYF. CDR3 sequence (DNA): TGTGCCAGCAGCTCGTTTCGGGGAGAGACCCAGTACTTC.

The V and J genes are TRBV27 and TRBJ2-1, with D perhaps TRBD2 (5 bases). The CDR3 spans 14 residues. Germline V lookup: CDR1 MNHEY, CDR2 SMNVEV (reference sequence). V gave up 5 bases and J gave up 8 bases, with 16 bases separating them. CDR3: CASSMEVGVHEQFF. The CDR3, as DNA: TGTGCCAGCAGTATGGAGGTCGGGGTCCATGAGCAGTTCTTC.

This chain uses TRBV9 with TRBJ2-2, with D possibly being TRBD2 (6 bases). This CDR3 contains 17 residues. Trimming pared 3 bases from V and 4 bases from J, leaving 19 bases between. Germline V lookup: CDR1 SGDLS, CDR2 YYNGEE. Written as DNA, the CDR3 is TGTGCCAGCAGCGCCGTCCCTAGCGCGGTATCCACCGGGGAGCTGTTTTTT. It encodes CASSAVPSAVSTGELFF.

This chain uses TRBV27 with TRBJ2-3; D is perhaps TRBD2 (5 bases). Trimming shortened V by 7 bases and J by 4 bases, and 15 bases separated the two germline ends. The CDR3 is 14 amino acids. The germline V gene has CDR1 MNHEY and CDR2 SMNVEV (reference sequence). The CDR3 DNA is TGTGCCAGCAAAGGACTCCGGTCGGCAGATACGCAGTATTTT. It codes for CASKGLRSADTQYF.

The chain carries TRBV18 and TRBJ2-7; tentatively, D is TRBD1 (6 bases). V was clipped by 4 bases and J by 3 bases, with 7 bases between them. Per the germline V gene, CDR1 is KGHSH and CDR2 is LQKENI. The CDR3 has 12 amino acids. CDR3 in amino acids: CASSRTDYEQYF. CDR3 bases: TGTGCCAGCTCACGGACAGACTACGAGCAGTACTTC.

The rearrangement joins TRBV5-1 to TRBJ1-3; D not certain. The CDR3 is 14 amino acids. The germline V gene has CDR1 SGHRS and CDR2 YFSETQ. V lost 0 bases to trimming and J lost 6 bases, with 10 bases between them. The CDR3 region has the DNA TGCGCCAGCAGCTTGGAAGCCGGGTTAAACACCATATATTTT. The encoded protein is CASSLEAGLNTIYF.

The DNA for the CDR3 is TGCGCCAGCAGGAGGCGGGGACAATACTACGAGCAGTACTTC. Encoded protein: CASRRRGQYYEQYF. The chain has TRBV4-1 and TRBJ2-7, with D possibly called TRBD1 or TRBD2 (6 bases each). V shed 6 bases and J shed 3 bases, with 15 bases lying between them. The CDR3 runs to 14 residues. Germline loops: CDR1 MGHRA, CDR2 YSYEKL.

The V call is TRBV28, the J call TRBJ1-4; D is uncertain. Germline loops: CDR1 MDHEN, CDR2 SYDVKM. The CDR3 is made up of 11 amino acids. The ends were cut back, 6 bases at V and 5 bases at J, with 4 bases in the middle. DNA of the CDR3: TGTGCCAGCAGACAAAATGAAAAACTGTTTTTT. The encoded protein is CASRQNEKLFF.

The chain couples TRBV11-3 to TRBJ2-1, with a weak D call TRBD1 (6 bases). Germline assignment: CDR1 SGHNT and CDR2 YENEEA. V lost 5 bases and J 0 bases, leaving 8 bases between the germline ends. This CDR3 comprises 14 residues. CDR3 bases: TGTGCCAGCAGCAAGGACAGCTCCTACAATGAGCAGTTCTTC. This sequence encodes CASSKDSSYNEQFF.

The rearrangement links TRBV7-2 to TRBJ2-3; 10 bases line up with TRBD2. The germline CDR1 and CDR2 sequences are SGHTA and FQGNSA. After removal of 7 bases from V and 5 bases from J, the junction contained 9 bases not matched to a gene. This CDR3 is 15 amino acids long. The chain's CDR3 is CASIPAASGRDTQYF. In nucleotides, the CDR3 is TGTGCCAGCATCCCAGCGGCTAGCGGGAGAGATACGCAGTATTTT.

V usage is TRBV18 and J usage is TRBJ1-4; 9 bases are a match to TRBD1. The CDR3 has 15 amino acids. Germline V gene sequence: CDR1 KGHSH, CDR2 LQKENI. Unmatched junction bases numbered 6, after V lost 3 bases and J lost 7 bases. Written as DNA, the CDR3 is TGTGCCAGCTCACCGGGACAGGGACTTTCTGAAAAACTGTTTTTT. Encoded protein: CASSPGQGLSEKLFF.

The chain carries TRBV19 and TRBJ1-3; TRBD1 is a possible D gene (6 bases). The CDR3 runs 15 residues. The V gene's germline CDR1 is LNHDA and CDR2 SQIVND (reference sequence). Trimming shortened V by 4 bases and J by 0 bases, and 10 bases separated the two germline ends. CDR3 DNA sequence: TGTGCCAGTAGTACCATCAGGGGCTCTGGAAACACCATATATTTT. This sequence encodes CASSTIRGSGNTIYF.

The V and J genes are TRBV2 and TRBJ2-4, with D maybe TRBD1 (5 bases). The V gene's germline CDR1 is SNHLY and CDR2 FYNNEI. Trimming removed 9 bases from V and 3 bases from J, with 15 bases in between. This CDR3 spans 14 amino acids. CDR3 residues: CASHFSGLKNIQYF. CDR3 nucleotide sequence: TGTGCCAGTCACTTTTCAGGGCTCAAAAACATTCAGTACTTC.

CDR3 sequence (DNA): TGCGCCAGCAGCCTACCGGGACAGGGATACGAGCAGTACTTC. It translates to CASSLPGQGYEQYF. V gene TRBV5-1 combines with J gene TRBJ2-7; 9 bases line up with TRBD1. Germline loops: CDR1 SGHRS, CDR2 YFSETQ. The CDR3 runs 14 residues. Losses at the gene ends were 4 bases for V and 4 bases for J; bases not matched to a gene: 6.

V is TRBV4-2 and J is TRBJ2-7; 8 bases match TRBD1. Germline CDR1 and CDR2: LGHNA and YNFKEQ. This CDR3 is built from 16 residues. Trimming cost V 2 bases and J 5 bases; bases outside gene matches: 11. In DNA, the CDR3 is TGTGCCAGCAGCCAACTAAACACAGGGGGAGAGAACGAGCAGTACTTC. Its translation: CASSQLNTGGENEQYF.

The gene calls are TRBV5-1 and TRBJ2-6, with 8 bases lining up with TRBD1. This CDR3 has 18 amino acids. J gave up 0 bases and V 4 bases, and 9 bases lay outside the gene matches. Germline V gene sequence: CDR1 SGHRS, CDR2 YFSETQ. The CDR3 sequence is CASSTGQAHNSGANVLTF. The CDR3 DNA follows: TGCGCCAGCAGCACGGGACAGGCTCATAACTCTGGGGCCAACGTCCTGACTTTC.